These 6 T cell receptor beta chains were all obtained from the same sample, sequenced in a study of cytomegalovirus exposure and HLA in healthy donors. The PCR had 60 Vbeta and 13 Jbeta primers. Repertoires were generated with immunoSEQ multiplex PCR, while TCRdb's copy carries only in-frame clones and drops some. The table records 130,000 to 150,000 clones, 60% to 85% of them present only once. The material sequenced was PBMCs. The receptors were gathered from a male donor in good health and CMV-seronegative.

The V and J genes are TRBV5-1 and TRBJ2-5, with D tentatively TRBD1 or TRBD2 (9 bases each). The CDR3 loop spans 16 amino acids. CDR1 SGHRS and CDR2 YFSETQ come from the germline V gene. V lost 7 bases, J lost 5 bases, and 24 bases lay in between. CDR3 sequence reads: CASRTGAASGTETQYF. CDR3 bases: TGCGCCAGCCGGACAGGGGCGGCTAGCGGGACGGAGACCCAGTACTTC.

The gene calls are TRBV2 and TRBJ2-3; a possible D gene is TRBD2 (5 bases). CDR3 length equals 14 residues. Per the germline V gene, CDR1 is SNHLY and CDR2 is FYNNEI. The germline V and J ends were trimmed by 4 bases and 7 bases, with 15 bases remaining between them. In DNA, the CDR3 is TGTGCCAGCAGTGGGTCCCGGGAAGGACATACGCAGTATTTT. This codes for CASSGSREGHTQYF. Together with reference TRBV2 and TRBJ2-3, the CDR3 gives the full variable domain: EPEVTQTPSHQVTQMGQEVILRCVPISNHLYFYWYRQILGQKVEFLVSFYNNEISEKSEIFDDQFSVERPDGSNFTLKIRSTKLEDSAMYFCASSGSREGHTQYFGPGTRLTVL.

The chain couples TRBV2 to TRBJ2-1; tentatively, D is TRBD2 (6 bases). The V end lost 2 bases, the J end lost 7 bases, and 12 bases lay between the germline ends. Germline V CDR1 and CDR2: SNHLY, FYNNEI. The CDR3 covers 14 residues. The chain's CDR3 is CASSEFRAGNEQFF. The CDR3 DNA is TGTGCCAGCAGTGAATTTAGGGCGGGGAATGAGCAGTTCTTC.

CDR3 loop: CASSPPSETQYF. The CDR3 region has the DNA TGTGCCAGCTCACCACCTTCGGAGACCCAGTACTTC. The genes are TRBV18 and TRBJ2-5; D unclear. Germline CDR1 is KGHSH and CDR2 is LQKENI. V was clipped by 0 bases and J by 5 bases, with 4 bases between them. The CDR3 sequence is 12 residues long. Full variable domain (missing parts from reference TRBV18 and TRBJ2-5): NAGVMQNPRHLVRRRGQEARLRCSPMKGHSHVYWYRQLPEEGLKFMVYLQKENIIDESGMPKERFSAEFPKEGPSILRIQQVVRGDSAAYFCASSPPSETQYFGPGTRLLVL.

This chain joins TRBV5-6 and TRBJ1-2; D is possibly TRBD1 (5 bases). Germline CDR1 and CDR2: SGHDT and YYEEEE. V was clipped by 0 bases and J by 2 bases, with 11 bases between them. This CDR3 region has 15 residues. This CDR3 reads CASSLVAGENYGYTF. CDR3 sequence (DNA): TGTGCCAGCAGCTTGGTGGCGGGGGAAAACTATGGCTACACCTTC. Full variable domain (remainder filled in from reference TRBV5-6 and TRBJ1-2): DAGVTQSPTHLIKTRGQQVTLRCSPKSGHDTVSWYQQALGQGPQFIFQYYEEEERQRGNFPDRFSGHQFPNYSSELNVNALLLGDSALYLCASSLVAGENYGYTFGSGTRLTVV.

This chain joins TRBV2 and TRBJ2-5; 8 positions agree with TRBD2. The CDR3 consists of 14 residues. V was pared by 7 bases and J by 11 bases, with 15 bases of the junction left unmatched. CDR1 SNHLY and CDR2 FYNNEI come from the germline V gene. CDR3 coding DNA: TGTGCCAGCACCCGGGGTAGCGGGATTGTGGAGCAGTACTTC. Its translation is CASTRGSGIVEQYF.